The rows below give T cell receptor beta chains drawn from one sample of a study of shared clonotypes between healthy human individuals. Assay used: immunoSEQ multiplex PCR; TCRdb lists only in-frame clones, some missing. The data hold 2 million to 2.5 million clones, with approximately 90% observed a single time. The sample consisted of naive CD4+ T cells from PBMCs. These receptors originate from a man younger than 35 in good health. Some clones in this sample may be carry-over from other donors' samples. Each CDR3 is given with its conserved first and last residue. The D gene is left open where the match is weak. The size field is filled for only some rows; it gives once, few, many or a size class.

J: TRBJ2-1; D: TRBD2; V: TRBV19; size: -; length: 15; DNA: TGTGCCAGTAGTATCTCCGCGGGAGGGGTCGTTGAGCAGTTCTTC; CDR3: CASSISAGGVVEQFF
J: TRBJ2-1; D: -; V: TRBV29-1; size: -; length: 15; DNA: TGCAGCGCCCGGTCAGGGAAAGAGTCCTACAATGAGCAGTTCTTC; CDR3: CSARSGKESYNEQFF
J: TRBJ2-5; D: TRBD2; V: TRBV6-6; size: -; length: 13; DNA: TGTGCCAGCAGTTTAGCGGGGTCGGGGACCCAGTACTTC; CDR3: CASSLAGSGTQYF
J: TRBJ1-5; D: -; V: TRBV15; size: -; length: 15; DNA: TGTGCCACCAGCAGAGATGTAGTGGGCAATCAGCCCCAGCATTTT; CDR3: CATSRDVVGNQPQHF
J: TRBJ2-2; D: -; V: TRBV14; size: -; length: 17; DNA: TGTGCCAGCAGCCCGAGGGCGGGGCTAAAGAACACCGGGGAGCTGTTTTTT; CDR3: CASSPRAGLKNTGELFF
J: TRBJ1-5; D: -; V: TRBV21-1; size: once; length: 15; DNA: TGTGCCAGCAGCCCTCCTCCGGGTAGCAATCAGCCCCAGCATTTT; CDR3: CASSPPPGSNQPQHF
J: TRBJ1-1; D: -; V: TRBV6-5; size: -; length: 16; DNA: TGTGCCAGCAGTTTCATTTCGGGGGCCTGGGGAGAAGAAGCTTTCTTT; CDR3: CASSFISGAWGEEAFF
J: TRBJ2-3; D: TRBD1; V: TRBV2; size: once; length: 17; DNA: TGTGCCAGCAGGGAGCACCGGACAGGGCGATTCACAGATACGCAGTATTTT; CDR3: CASREHRTGRFTDTQYF
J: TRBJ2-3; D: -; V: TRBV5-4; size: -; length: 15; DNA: TGTGCCAGCAGCTTGGTCGGGGGCGGATCAGATACGCAGTATTTT; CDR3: CASSLVGGGSDTQYF
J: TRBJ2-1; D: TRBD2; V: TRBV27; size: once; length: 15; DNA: TGTGCCAGCAGTTTGGAACTAGCGGGAGGGTATGAGCAGTTCTTC; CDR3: CASSLELAGGYEQFF